These T cell receptor beta chains were read from a single sample in a study of vaccination effects on CD4 cells after COVID-19. The assay was immunoSEQ multiplex PCR, and TCRdb's table has in-frame clones only and misses some. Among approximately 46,000 clones listed, 60% to 80% were seen once. Their antigens are not known. The material sequenced was CD4+ T cells from PBMCs cultured without peptide, taken before COVID-19 vaccination. The receptors shown here come from a human donor who had a prior SARS-CoV-2 infection. Each CDR3 is given with its conserved first and last residue. A D gene is named only where the DNA matches it firmly. Rows give clone size only sometimes, using once, few, many, or a class for an expanded clone.

v_call	j_call	d_call	clone_size	cdr3_nt	cdr3_aa
TRBV11-3	TRBJ2-5	TRBD2	-	TGTGCCAGCAGCCGTGCGGGAGGGGAGACCCAGTACTTC	CASSRAGGETQYF
TRBV4-2	TRBJ2-3	TRBD2	-	TGTGCCAGCAGCCAGGTAGCGGGAGTGGCAGATACGCAGTATTTT	CASSQVAGVADTQYF
TRBV19	TRBJ1-5	-	once	TGTGCCAGTAGCATGGGACTTGACAATCAGCCCCAGCATTTT	CASSMGLDNQPQHF
TRBV30	TRBJ1-5	-	-	TGTGCCTGGAGTGTGGGGGCGGGGCAGCCCCAGCATTTT	CAWSVGAGQPQHF
TRBV7-7	TRBJ2-3	TRBD2	-	TGTGCTAGCAGCCCCGGCGGGAGAGGTTCAGATACGCAGTATTTT	CASSPGGRGSDTQYF
TRBV4-2	TRBJ2-1	TRBD2	large	TGTGCCAGCAGCCCCGGGCTAGCGGGGGACAATGAGCAGTTCTTC	CASSPGLAGDNEQFF
TRBV4-1	TRBJ2-3	-	-	TGCGCCAGCAGCCGGCTAGCCTCCAGCACAGATACGCAGTATTTT	CASSRLASSTDTQYF
TRBV7-9	TRBJ1-5	-	-	TGTGCCAGCAGCTCCCAGTCCTGGGCGATCAATCAGCCCCAGCATTTT	CASSSQSWAINQPQHF
TRBV7-2	TRBJ2-5	TRBD2	-	TGTGCCAGCAGCTTAAAAGTTAGCGGGGAGACCCAGTACTTC	CASSLKVSGETQYF
TRBV7-9	TRBJ1-6	-	-	TGTGCCAGCAGCTTTACCGCGGGGGACTCACCCCTCCACTTT	CASSFTAGDSPLHF
TRBV6-5	TRBJ1-3	-	-	TGTGCCAGCGTGCCCGGTGGGTCAAACACCATATATTTT	CASVPGGSNTIYF
TRBV7-8	TRBJ1-6	-	-	TGTGCCAGCAGCCCGCAGGGGCAAGGAAGTTCACCCCTCCACTTT	CASSPQGQGSSPLHF
TRBV9	TRBJ2-5	TRBD2	-	TGTGCCAGCAGCCCGGGACTAGTGGAGACCCAGTACTTC	CASSPGLVETQYF
TRBV11-1	TRBJ1-2	TRBD1	-	TGTGCCAGCAGCAGACAGGGGCACTATGGCTACACCTTC	CASSRQGHYGYTF
TRBV9	TRBJ2-7	TRBD1	-	TGTGCCAGCAGCAGACGACAGGGGGTAACCTACGAGCAGTACTTC	CASSRRQGVTYEQYF
TRBV27	TRBJ1-2	-	-	TGTGCCAGCAGTTTATCACGACAGTCATATGGCTACACCTTC	CASSLSRQSYGYTF
TRBV2	TRBJ2-3	-	-	TGTGCCAGCAGTGAACAGGATCGGGGTACGCAGTATTTT	CASSEQDRGTQYF
TRBV7-6	TRBJ1-1	TRBD1	-	TGTGCCAGCAGCTTCGACAGGGTAAAATTGAACACTGAAGCTTTCTTT	CASSFDRVKLNTEAFF
TRBV2	TRBJ2-7	TRBD2	-	TGTGCCAGCAGTGGGCTCGGCGGGGGGAGGGCCTACGAGCAGTACTTC	CASSGLGGGRAYEQYF
TRBV5-6	TRBJ1-6	-	-	TGTGCCAGCAGCTTGGGAGGTGGATTGGATTCACCCCTCCACTTT	CASSLGGGLDSPLHF
TRBV28	TRBJ2-7	TRBD2	-	TGTGCCAGCAGTACCTCAAGCGGGGGAACGACCTACGAGCAGTACTTC	CASSTSSGGTTYEQYF
TRBV5-1	TRBJ2-5	-	-	TGCGCCAGCAGCTTGATGGGGTACCAAGAGACCCAGTACTTC	CASSLMGYQETQYF
TRBV6-5	TRBJ2-3	-	-	TGTGCCAGCAGTTACGGGGGCCGGAGTGATACGCAGTATTTT	CASSYGGRSDTQYF
TRBV6-1	TRBJ1-6	-	-	TGTGCCAGCAGTGATGGAACTCCGATTAACCCCCTCCACTTT	CASSDGTPINPLHF
TRBV18	TRBJ2-7	TRBD1	once	TGTGCCAGCTCGCAGGGACAGGGTGACGAGCAGTACTTC	CASSQGQGDEQYF
TRBV10-3	TRBJ1-5	-	-	TGTGCCATCAGTGCTCTAGGGGGCAATCAGCCCCAGCATTTT	CAISALGGNQPQHF
TRBV9	TRBJ1-3	-	many	TGTGCCAGCAGCGCCAGGGGACCTGGAAACACCATATATTTT	CASSARGPGNTIYF
TRBV1	TRBJ2-5	-	-	TGCACCAGCAGCCTGGGACTAGCGGGGGCCACACCTGGGGACGAGACCCAGTACTTC	CTSSLGLAGATPGDETQYF
TRBV5-1	TRBJ2-7	TRBD2	-	TGCGCCAGCAGCTTCGGCGGGAGCCAAGCCTACGAGCAGTACTTC	CASSFGGSQAYEQYF
TRBV2	TRBJ1-6	-	few	TGTGCCAGCAGCGTGGGGGTGGATTCACCCCTCCACTTT	CASSVGVDSPLHF
TRBV5-6	TRBJ2-5	-	few	TGTGCCAGCAGCGGATGGGTATCGGAGACCCAGTACTTC	CASSGWVSETQYF
TRBV2	TRBJ1-2	-	-	TGTGCCAGCAGTGTTGCTACCCCACAGTCGGGCTATGGCTACACCTTC	CASSVATPQSGYGYTF
TRBV20-1	TRBJ2-5	-	few	TGCAGTGCTAGAAGTCAAGAGACCCAGTACTTC	CSARSQETQYF
TRBV6-5	TRBJ2-7	-	-	TGTGCCAGCAGTTCGCGGGGTCCTTCCTACGAGCAGTACTTC	CASSSRGPSYEQYF
TRBV20-1	TRBJ2-5	-	once	TGCAGTGCTATCCAGCGAGAGACCCAGTACTTC	CSAIQRETQYF
TRBV7-3	TRBJ2-1	-	-	TGTGCCAGCAGCTTAGGGCCGCAAAATGAGCAGTTCTTC	CASSLGPQNEQFF
TRBV7-2	TRBJ2-7	-	-	TGTGCCAGCAGCCTCGTCCCGGGCGTACAGTCCTACGAGCAGTACTTC	CASSLVPGVQSYEQYF
TRBV15	TRBJ2-7	TRBD2	-	TGTGCCACCAGCAGCAGACTAGCGGCCCATGGCTCCTACGAGCAGTACTTC	CATSSRLAAHGSYEQYF
TRBV7-9	TRBJ2-5	TRBD2	-	TGTGCCAGCAGCTTATGGTCTAGCGGGACTTTCGGCGAGACCCAGTACTTC	CASSLWSSGTFGETQYF
TRBV3-1/TRBV3-2	TRBJ1-2	-	-	TGTGCCAGCAGCCCAAGAGCTAACTATGGCTACACCTTC	CASSPRANYGYTF
TRBV25-1	TRBJ2-3	TRBD2	-	TGTGCCAGCAGTGCCCTGGGGGGGGCAGATACGCAGTATTTT	CASSALGGADTQYF
TRBV5-1	TRBJ1-6	-	once	TGCGCCAGCAGCCTCGGGACGGAAAATAATTCACCCCTCCACTTT	CASSLGTENNSPLHF
TRBV21-1	TRBJ2-1	-	-	TGTGCCAGCACTCGAAGGGCGGGGACAGACAATGAGCAGTTCTTC	CASTRRAGTDNEQFF
TRBV21-1	TRBJ2-3	-	-	TGTGCCAGCTCCCCAATTCAGGGAGAAGGCACAGATACGCAGTATTTT	CASSPIQGEGTDTQYF
TRBV30	TRBJ2-3	TRBD2	once	TGTGCCTGGAGCCGACTAGCGGGTACCGCAGATACGCAGTATTTT	CAWSRLAGTADTQYF
TRBV2	TRBJ2-2	-	-	TGTGCCAGCAGCGCCACTAGGGGTTCCGGGGAGCTGTTTTTT	CASSATRGSGELFF
TRBV10-3	TRBJ1-2	-	once	TGTGCCATCAGTGCCCTTGGGTCGGAGGTGGGCTACACCTTC	CAISALGSEVGYTF
TRBV11-3	TRBJ1-1	TRBD1	-	TGTGCCAGCAGCTTAGCAGGGGGGATGAACACTGAAGCTTTCTTT	CASSLAGGMNTEAFF